Below, one T cell receptor (beta chain) is given with its context. Its antigen is unidentified. The data stem from a study of T cells in Graves' hyperthyroidism and ophthalmopathy. For the study at large: At the time of initial diagnosis and before any treatment, peripheral blood was collected.

Regarding the study as a whole: Most clonotypes expanded in thyroid above 0.001 were likewise present in blood. From stable hyperthyroidism, ophthalmopathy was set apart by a 13 V-J model.

The V segment lost 7 bases and the J segment 7 bases; nucleotides outside the gene matches: 13. The CDR3 consists of 15 residues. Germline-derived CDR1 and CDR2 are MNHNY and SVGAGI (reference sequence). Using RNA transcripts as the source, TCR beta CDR3 regions were amplified. A first-round RT-PCR of the TCR CDR3 used the HTBI primer set. TCRdb reprocessed the multiplex PCR reads via MiXCR and lists one record per CDR3 protein. This sample carries nearly 750,000 distinct CDR3 sequences, about 35% of them seen once, and the ten largest clones take roughly 31%. The chain is built from TRBV6-6 and TRBJ1-2; 9 bases line up with TRBD1. The receptor comes from a woman aged 40 to 55 with Graves' hyperthyroidism. The sequenced material came from blood. The CDR3 is CASKPNRDRALGYTF. DNA of the CDR3: TGTGCCAGCAAACCAAACCGGGACAGGGCTCTTGGCTACACCTTC.